Following are 20 T cell receptor beta chains from one sample sequenced in a study of beta chain features in type 1 diabetes. Since all of the isolated RNA was reverse transcribed, expressed TCRB transcripts were what got sequenced. TCRdb's copy holds only in-frame clones and misses some; the assay was immunoSEQ multiplex PCR. Among more than 350,000 clones, approximately 10% were seen once, and the ten largest hold approximately 0.05%. Sample: naive CD4+ T cells from blood. Source of these receptors: a woman under 30 in good health.

This clone appeared a few times. V is TRBV5-8 and J is TRBJ2-7; unclear D gene. Germline V gene data show CDR1 as SGHTS and CDR2 as YDEGEE. The CDR3 contains 12 residues. V lost 0 bases and J lost 6, with 7 bases in between. In DNA, the CDR3 is TGTGCCAGCAGCTTGGGGTGGAGCGAGCAGTACTTC. This sequence encodes CASSLGWSEQYF.

V gene TRBV7-9 combines with J gene TRBJ2-6; TRBD1 or TRBD2 may be the D gene (5 bases each). Germline lookup yields CDR1 SEHNR and CDR2 FQNEAQ (reference sequence). The CDR3 has 17 residues. Trimming removed 3 bases at V and 3 bases at J, with 15 bases between. The CDR3 reads CASSFSAGTGGANVLTF. The CDR3, as DNA: TGTGCCAGCAGCTTTTCCGCCGGGACGGGTGGGGCCAACGTCCTGACTTTC.

This clone was counted a few times. The chain has TRBV30 and TRBJ2-1; D might be TRBD2 (5 bases). The ends were cut back, 5 bases at V and 6 bases at J, with 20 bases in the middle. The germline gives CDR1 GTSNPN, CDR2 SVGIG (reference sequence). The CDR3 is 15 residues long. CDR3 sequence (DNA): TGTGCCTGGGCCAAAGACGGGAAGGGCTCCAATGAGCAGTTCTTC. This sequence encodes CAWAKDGKGSNEQFF.

The chain carries TRBV27 and TRBJ2-3; the match to TRBD2 covers 14 bases. Unmatched junction bases numbered 7, after V lost 5 bases and J lost 3 bases. Germline CDR1 and CDR2: MNHEY and SMNVEV (reference sequence). CDR3 length equals 17 residues. CDR3 DNA sequence: TGTGCCAGCAGTCCTCGGGGACTAGCGGGGGTAACAGATACGCAGTATTTT. Translation: CASSPRGLAGVTDTQYF.

V and J are TRBV25-1 and TRBJ1-5; 7 bases align to TRBD1. With V trimmed by 6 bases and J by 5 bases, 7 bases remained unmatched. This CDR3 has 14 residues. Germline CDR1 MGHDK, CDR2 SYGVNS. CDR3 DNA sequence: TGTGCCAGCAGCGCGGACAGGTCGGATCAGCCCCAGCATTTT. Its translation: CASSADRSDQPQHF.

In this sample, this clone turned up a few times. This chain connects TRBV2 to TRBJ2-4; the D call may be TRBD1 or TRBD2 (6 bases each). Looked up from germline, CDR1 is SNHLY and CDR2 is FYNNEI. The CDR3 sequence is 11 residues long. V lost 0 bases and J lost 13, with 7 bases in between. The CDR3 loop is CASSEAGGQYF. In DNA, the CDR3 is TGTGCCAGCAGTGAAGCCGGGGGCCAGTACTTC.

A few counts support this clone. Other DNA sequences of this sample code for an identical CDR3. J is TRBJ1-5 and V is TRBV4-2; D gene uncertain. Trimming stripped 0 bases from V and 6 bases from J, with 6 bases between. The CDR3 covers 13 residues. Germline CDR1 and CDR2: LGHNA and YNFKEQ. CDR3 sequence (DNA): TGTGCCAGCAGCCAAGATTTGGTTCAGCCCCAGCATTTT. It is translated as CASSQDLVQPQHF.

V gene TRBV5-1 combines with J gene TRBJ1-3; D possibly corresponds to TRBD1 (6 bases). Germline-derived CDR1 and CDR2 are SGHRS and YFSETQ. V lost 4 bases to trimming and J lost 4 bases, with 12 bases between them. There are 14 residues in the CDR3. The CDR3 loop is CASSLRDTGNTIYF. The CDR3 DNA reads TGCGCCAGCAGCCTCCGGGACACAGGAAACACCATATATTTT.

This clone was detected a few times. This sample also contains other DNA sequences that code for the same CDR3. The gene calls are TRBV29-1 and TRBJ1-1; D gene unclear. V was clipped by 6 bases and J by 1 base, with 6 bases between them. This CDR3 spans 11 amino acids. Germline V gives CDR1 SQVTM, CDR2 ANQGSEA. This CDR3 is CSVVGNTEAFF. CDR3 coding DNA: TGCAGCGTCGTGGGGAACACTGAAGCTTTCTTT.

This clone turned up a few times. The rearrangement links TRBV5-4 to TRBJ2-1; 7 bases are shared with TRBD1. After removal of 4 bases from V and 7 bases from J, the junction contained 8 bases not matched to a gene. The germline gives CDR1 SGHNT, CDR2 YYREEE (reference sequence). The CDR3 extends over 14 amino acids. The CDR3 DNA sequence: TGTGCCAGCAGCCTGCGACAGGGTGGGAATGAGCAGTTCTTC. Translating gives CASSLRQGGNEQFF.

There are many counts of this clone. The chain combines TRBV29-1 with TRBJ1-5; TRBD1 matches 7 bases. This CDR3 has 13 residues. The ends lost 3 bases at V and 7 bases at J; junction bases unmatched: 6. Germline V gene sequence: CDR1 SQVTM, CDR2 ANQGSEA. The CDR3 sequence is CSVEEGAGQPQHF. The CDR3 nucleotides read TGCAGCGTTGAGGAGGGGGCCGGGCAGCCCCAGCATTTT.

This clone was observed a handful of times. The chain couples TRBV5-6 to TRBJ1-1; unclear D gene. CDR1 is SGHDT and CDR2 is YYEEEE in the germline V gene. The CDR3 loop spans 15 amino acids. The V end was cut by 1 base, the J end by 1 base, with 11 bases between. For the CDR3, the DNA is TGTGCCAGCAGCTTGTATTCTGGACCGAACACTGAAGCTTTCTTT. Protein sequence: CASSLYSGPNTEAFF.

In this sample, this clone turned up a few times. CDR3 coding DNA: TGTGCCAGCAGCGTAGACCGGGACTCCTACGAGCAGTACTTC. Residues: CASSVDRDSYEQYF. The chain combines TRBV9 with TRBJ2-7; D perhaps matches TRBD2 (5 bases). The CDR3 is made up of 14 amino acids. V shed 0 bases and J shed 0 bases, with 7 bases lying between them. Germline V gene lookup returns CDR1 SGDLS and CDR2 YYNGEE.

J is TRBJ2-3 and V is TRBV9; no firm D call. V lost 1 base and J 2 bases, leaving 14 bases between the germline ends. The CDR3 has 16 residues. Germline V gene sequence: CDR1 SGDLS, CDR2 YYNGEE. The CDR3 loop reads CASSVPVEYSTDTQYF. CDR3 nucleotides: TGTGCCAGCAGCGTACCGGTAGAGTACTCCACAGATACGCAGTATTTT.

The sample holds a few counts of this clone. The rearrangement links TRBV5-4 to TRBJ2-7; D might be TRBD1 (7 bases). Trimming pared 0 bases from V and 1 base from J, leaving 11 bases between. Germline V lookup: CDR1 SGHNT, CDR2 YYREEE (reference sequence). The length of the CDR3 is 15 residues. In DNA, the CDR3 is TGTGCCAGCAGCTTGGGCGGGACAGCATCCTACGAGCAGTACTTC. Its protein is CASSLGGTASYEQYF. Full variable domain (outside the CDR3, taken from reference TRBV5-4 and TRBJ2-7): ETGVTQSPTHLIKTRGQQVTLRCSSQSGHNTVSWYQQALGQGPQFIFQYYREEENGRGNFPPRFSGLQFPNYSSELNVNALELDDSALYLCASSLGGTASYEQYFGPGTRLTVT.

This clone was detected a few times. A single base separates this from a much larger clone, so it may be a read error. Other nucleotide sequences from this sample produce the same CDR3. The chain recombines TRBV2 with TRBJ2-1, with unresolved D. V lost 6 bases and J 4 bases, leaving 4 bases between the germline ends. From germline, CDR1 is SNHLY and CDR2 FYNNEI. This CDR3 has 11 amino acids. CDR3 sequence reads: CASREYNEQFF. The CDR3 DNA sequence: TGTGCCAGCAGGGAATACAATGAGCAGTTCTTC.

The chain couples TRBV28 to TRBJ1-6, with D tentatively TRBD1 (5 bases). Germline assignment: CDR1 MDHEN and CDR2 SYDVKM. The V end lost 3 bases, the J end lost 7 bases, and 19 bases lay between the germline ends. This CDR3 has 17 amino acids. Here the CDR3 reads CASSLIGGRTMNSPLHF. CDR3 sequence (DNA): TGTGCCAGCAGTTTGATCGGGGGACGGACTATGAATTCACCCCTCCACTTT.

This chain uses TRBV7-3 with TRBJ2-1, with D unresolved. V was clipped by 5 bases and J by 10 bases, with 12 bases between them. From germline, CDR1 is SGHTA and CDR2 FQGTGA. The CDR3 has 12 residues. CDR3 DNA sequence: TGTGCCAGCAGCCCCGGCGTAGGGGAGCAGTTCTTC. Its protein is CASSPGVGEQFF.

The V and J genes are TRBV7-6 and TRBJ1-6; 9 bases fit TRBD1. Unmatched junction bases numbered 10, after V lost 4 bases and J lost 9 bases. The CDR3 contains 16 residues. The germline gives CDR1 SGHVS, CDR2 FNYEAQ. CDR3 in DNA: TGTGCCAGCAGCTCACTTGGGGGACAGGGTGGTTCACCCCTCCACTTT. Translated: CASSSLGGQGGSPLHF.

The J gene is TRBJ2-7, the V gene TRBV10-3; TRBD1 or TRBD2 may be the D gene (5 bases each). The germline V gene has CDR1 ENHRY and CDR2 SYGVKD. The CDR3 runs to 15 residues. The V gene lost 3 bases and the J gene lost 1 base, with 13 bases spanning the gap. DNA of the CDR3: TGTGCCATCAGTGACCCCGGGACGGAATCCTACGAGCAGTACGTC. This codes for CAISDPGTESYEQYV.